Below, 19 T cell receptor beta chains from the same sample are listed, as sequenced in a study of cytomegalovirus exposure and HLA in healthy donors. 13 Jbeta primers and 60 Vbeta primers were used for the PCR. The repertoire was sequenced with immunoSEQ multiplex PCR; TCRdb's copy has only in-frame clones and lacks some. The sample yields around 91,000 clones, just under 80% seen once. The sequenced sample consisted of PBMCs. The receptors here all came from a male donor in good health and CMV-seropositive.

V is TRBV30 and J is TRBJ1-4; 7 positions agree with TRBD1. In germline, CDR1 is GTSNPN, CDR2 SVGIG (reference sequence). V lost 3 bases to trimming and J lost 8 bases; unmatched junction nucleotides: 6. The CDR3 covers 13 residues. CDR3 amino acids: CAWRARGEEKLFF. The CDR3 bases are TGTGCCTGGAGGGCCAGGGGGGAGGAAAAACTGTTTTTT.

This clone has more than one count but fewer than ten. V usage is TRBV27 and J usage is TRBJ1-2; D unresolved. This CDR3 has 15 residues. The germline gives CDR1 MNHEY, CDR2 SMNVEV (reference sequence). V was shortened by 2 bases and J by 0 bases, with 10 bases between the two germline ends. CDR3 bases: TGTGCCAGCAGTTTAGATCCCGGAGCTAACTATGGCTACACCTTC. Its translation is CASSLDPGANYGYTF.

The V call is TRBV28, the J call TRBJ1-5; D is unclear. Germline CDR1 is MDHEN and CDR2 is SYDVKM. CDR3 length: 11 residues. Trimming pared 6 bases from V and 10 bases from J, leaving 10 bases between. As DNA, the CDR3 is TGTGCCAGCAGATCCTCGGGACCCCAGCATTTT. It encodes CASRSSGPQHF. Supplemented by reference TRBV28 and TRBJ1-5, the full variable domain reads DVKVTQSSRYLVKRTGEKVFLECVQDMDHENMFWYRQDPGLGLRLIYFSYDVKMKEKGDIPEGYSVSREKKERFSLILESASTNQTSMYLCASRSSGPQHFGDGTRLSIL.

The CDR3 DNA reads as TGTGCCAGCAGTTTATTTCTAGCGGGAGGGCAATACGAGCAGTACTTC. Its translation is CASSLFLAGGQYEQYF. The rearrangement joins TRBV28 to TRBJ2-7; 12 nucleotides line up with TRBD2. The CDR3 loop spans 16 amino acids. Per germline, CDR1 MDHEN and CDR2 SYDVKM. V dropped 1 base and J dropped 4; count of bases not matched to a gene: 5.

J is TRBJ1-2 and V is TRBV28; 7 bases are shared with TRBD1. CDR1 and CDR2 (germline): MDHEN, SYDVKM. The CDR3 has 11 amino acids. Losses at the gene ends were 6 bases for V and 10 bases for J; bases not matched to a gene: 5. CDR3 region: CASRGGQTYTF. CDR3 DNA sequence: TGTGCCAGCAGAGGGGGACAGACCTACACCTTC.

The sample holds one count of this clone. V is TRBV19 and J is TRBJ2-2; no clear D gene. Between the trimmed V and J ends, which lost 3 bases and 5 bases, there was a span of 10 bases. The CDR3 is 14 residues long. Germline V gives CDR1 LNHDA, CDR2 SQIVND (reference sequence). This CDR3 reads CASSMSALTGELFF. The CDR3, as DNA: TGTGCCAGTAGTATGAGTGCACTTACCGGGGAGCTGTTTTTT. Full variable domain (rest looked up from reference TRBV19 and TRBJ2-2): DGGITQSPKYLFRKEGQNVTLSCEQNLNHDAMYWYRQDPGQGLRLIYYSQIVNDFQKGDIAEGYSVSREKKESFPLTVTSAQKNPTAFYLCASSMSALTGELFFGEGSRLTVL.

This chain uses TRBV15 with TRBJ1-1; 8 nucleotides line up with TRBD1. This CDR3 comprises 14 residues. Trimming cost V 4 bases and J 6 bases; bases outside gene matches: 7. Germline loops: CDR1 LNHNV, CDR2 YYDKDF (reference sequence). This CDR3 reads CATSIRQGIAEAFF. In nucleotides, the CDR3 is TGTGCCACCAGCATCAGACAGGGGATCGCTGAAGCTTTCTTT.

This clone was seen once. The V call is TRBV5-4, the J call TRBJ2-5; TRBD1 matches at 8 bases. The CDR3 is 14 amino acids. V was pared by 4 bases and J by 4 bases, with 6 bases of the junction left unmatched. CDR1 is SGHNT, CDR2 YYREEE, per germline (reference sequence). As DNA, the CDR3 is TGTGCCAGCAGCCCCGGGACAGGCATAGAGACCCAGTACTTC. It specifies CASSPGTGIETQYF.

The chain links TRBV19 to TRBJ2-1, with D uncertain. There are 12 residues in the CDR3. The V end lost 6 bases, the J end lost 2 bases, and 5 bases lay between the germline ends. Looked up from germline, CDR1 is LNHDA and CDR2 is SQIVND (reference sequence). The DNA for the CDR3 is TGTGCCAGTAGCACGGCCTACAATGAGCAGTTCTTC. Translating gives CASSTAYNEQFF.

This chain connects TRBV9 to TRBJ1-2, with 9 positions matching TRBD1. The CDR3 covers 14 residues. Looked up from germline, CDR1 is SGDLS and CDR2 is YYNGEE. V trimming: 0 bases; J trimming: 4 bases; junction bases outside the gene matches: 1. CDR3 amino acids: CASSVDRGPYGYTF. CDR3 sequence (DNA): TGTGCCAGCAGCGTAGACAGGGGGCCCTATGGCTACACCTTC.

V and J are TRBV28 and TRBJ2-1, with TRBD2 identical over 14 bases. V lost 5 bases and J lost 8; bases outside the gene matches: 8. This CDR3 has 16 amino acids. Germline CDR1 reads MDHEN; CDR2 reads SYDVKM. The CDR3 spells CASSPRLAGGQYEQFF. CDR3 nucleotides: TGTGCCAGCAGTCCACGACTAGCGGGAGGGCAATATGAGCAGTTCTTC.

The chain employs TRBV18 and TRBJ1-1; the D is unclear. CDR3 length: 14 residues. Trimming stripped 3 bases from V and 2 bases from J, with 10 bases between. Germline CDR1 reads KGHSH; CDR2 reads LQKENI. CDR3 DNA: TGTGCCAGCTCACCCGCGGGCAGAAACACTGAAGCTTTCTTT. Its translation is CASSPAGRNTEAFF.

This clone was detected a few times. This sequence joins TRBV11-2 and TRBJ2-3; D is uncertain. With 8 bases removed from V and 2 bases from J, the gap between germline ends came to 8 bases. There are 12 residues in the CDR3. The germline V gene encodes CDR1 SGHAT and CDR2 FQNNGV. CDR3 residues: CASESITDTQYF. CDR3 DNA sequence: TGTGCCAGCGAGAGTATCACAGATACGCAGTATTTT.

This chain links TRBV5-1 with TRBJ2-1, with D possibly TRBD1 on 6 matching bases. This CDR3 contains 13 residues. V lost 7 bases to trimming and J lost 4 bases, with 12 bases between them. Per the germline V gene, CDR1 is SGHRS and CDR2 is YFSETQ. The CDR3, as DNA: TGCGCCAGCCAGGGGACGGCATACAATGAGCAGTTCTTC. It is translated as CASQGTAYNEQFF.

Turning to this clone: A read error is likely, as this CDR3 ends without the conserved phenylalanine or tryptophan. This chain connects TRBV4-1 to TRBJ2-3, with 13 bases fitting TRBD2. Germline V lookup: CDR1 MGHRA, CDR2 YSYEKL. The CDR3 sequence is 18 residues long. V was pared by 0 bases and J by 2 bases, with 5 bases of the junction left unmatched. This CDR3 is CASSQDRTSGGNTDTQYV. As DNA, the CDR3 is TGCGCCAGCAGCCAAGATAGGACTAGCGGGGGAAACACAGATACGCAGTATGTT.

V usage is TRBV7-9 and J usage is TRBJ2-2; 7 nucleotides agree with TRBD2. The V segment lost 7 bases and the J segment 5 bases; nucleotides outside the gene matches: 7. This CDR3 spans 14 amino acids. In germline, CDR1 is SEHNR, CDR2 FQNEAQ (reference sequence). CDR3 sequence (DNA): TGTGCCAGCACTGGGAGGGCCGATACCGGGGAGCTGTTTTTT. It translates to CASTGRADTGELFF.

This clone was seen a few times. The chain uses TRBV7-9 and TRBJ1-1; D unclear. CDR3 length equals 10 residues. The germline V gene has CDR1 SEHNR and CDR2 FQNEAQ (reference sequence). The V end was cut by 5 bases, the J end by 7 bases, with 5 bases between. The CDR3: CASSTYEAFF. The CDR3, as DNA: TGTGCCAGCAGCACTTATGAAGCTTTCTTT. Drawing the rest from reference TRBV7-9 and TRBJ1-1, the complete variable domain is DTGVSQNPRHKITKRGQNVTFRCDPISEHNRLYWYRQTLGQGPEFLTYFQNEAQLEKSRLLSDRFSAERPKGSFSTLEIQRTEQGDSAMYLCASSTYEAFFGQGTRLTVV.

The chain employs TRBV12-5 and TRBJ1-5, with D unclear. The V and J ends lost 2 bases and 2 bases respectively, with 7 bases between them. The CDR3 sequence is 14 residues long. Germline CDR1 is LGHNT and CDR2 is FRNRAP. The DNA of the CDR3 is TGTGCTAGTGGTTTGAGATGGCGCAATCAGCCCCAGCATTTT. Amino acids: CASGLRWRNQPQHF.

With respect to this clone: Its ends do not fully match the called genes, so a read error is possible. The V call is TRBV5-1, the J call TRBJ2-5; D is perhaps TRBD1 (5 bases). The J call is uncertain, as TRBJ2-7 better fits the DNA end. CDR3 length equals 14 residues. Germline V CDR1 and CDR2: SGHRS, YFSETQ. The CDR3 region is CASRLDMDYYEQYF. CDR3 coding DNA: TGCGCCAGCCGCTTGGACATGGATTACTACGAGCAGTACTTC.